One and the same sample provided the 30 T cell receptor beta chains below, sequenced in a study of blood T cell repertoires in COVID-19. The data were produced by immunoSEQ multiplex PCR, yet TCRdb's version contains in-frame clones alone and is incomplete. The sample yields tens of thousands of clones, about 79% seen once. Sequencing was performed on peripheral blood. Receptors originate from a man aged 60 to 75 with acute or convalescent COVID-19.

The chain joins TRBV7-8 to TRBJ1-1; a weak D match, TRBD1 (5 bases). The CDR3 extends over 18 amino acids. The germline gives CDR1 SGHVS, CDR2 FQNEAQ. The germline V and J ends were trimmed by 0 bases and 1 base, with 18 bases remaining between them. In DNA, the CDR3 is TGTGCCAGCAGCTTAGCTAGGGGATCAACTATGCGGAACACTGAAGCTTTCTTT. The encoded protein is CASSLARGSTMRNTEAFF.

The chain combines TRBV29-1 with TRBJ2-7; 9 nucleotides line up with TRBD1. V shed 5 bases, J shed 3 bases, and the junction held 2 bases outside the gene matches. The V gene's germline CDR1 is SQVTM and CDR2 ANQGSEA. The CDR3 consists of 12 residues. The CDR3 nucleotides read TGCAGCGTTCGGACAGGGGACTACGAGCAGTACTTC. Amino acid sequence: CSVRTGDYEQYF.

This clone was recorded at least ten times. This chain links TRBV15 with TRBJ1-1, with D possibly matching TRBD1 (5 bases). Per germline, CDR1 LNHNV and CDR2 YYDKDF (reference sequence). The CDR3 totals 14 residues. The V and J ends lost 8 bases and 3 bases respectively, with 16 bases between them. CDR3 in amino acids: CATHPGRGYTEAFF. The DNA for the CDR3 is TGTGCCACCCACCCGGGGAGGGGATACACTGAAGCTTTCTTT. Complete variable domain (other parts from reference TRBV15 and TRBJ1-1): DAMVIQNPRYQVTQFGKPVTLSCSQTLNHNVMYWYQQKSSQAPKLLFHYYDKDFNNEADTPDNFQSRRPNTSFCFLDIRSPGLGDTAMYLCATHPGRGYTEAFFGQGTRLTVV.

The chain is built from TRBV6-6 and TRBJ1-1; a weak D match, TRBD1 (5 bases). CDR1 and CDR2 (germline): MNHNY, SVGAGI (reference sequence). This CDR3 is 14 amino acids long. V lost 2 bases, J lost 1 base, and 8 bases lay in between. The CDR3 nucleotides are TGTGCCAGCAGTTACATAACAGGGAACACTGAAGCTTTCTTT. Its translation is CASSYITGNTEAFF.

The chain is built from TRBV4-2 and TRBJ1-3; no clear D. The CDR3 is 16 amino acids. V was clipped by 4 bases and J by 4 bases, with 17 bases between them. The V gene's germline CDR1 is LGHNA and CDR2 YNFKEQ. CDR3 amino acids: CASSPSALSGGNTIYF. DNA of the CDR3: TGTGCCAGCAGCCCGAGCGCGCTGAGTGGAGGAAACACCATATATTTT.

Comments on this clone: The junction shows a germline mismatch at one end, possibly a read error. The chain combines TRBV7-7 with TRBJ1-6; D uncertain. The CDR3 covers 17 residues. The V gene's germline CDR1 is SSHAT and CDR2 FNYEAQ (reference sequence). CDR3 DNA sequence: TGTGCTAGCAGCTTAGGCTCGGGGAGCCCTTTTGGGTCACCCCTCCACTTT. Protein product: CASSLGSGSPFGSPLHF.

The genes are TRBV2 and TRBJ1-5; D is unclear. The CDR3 sequence is 14 residues long. The V gene lost 4 bases and the J gene lost 0 bases, with 7 bases spanning the gap. Germline CDR1 is SNHLY and CDR2 is FYNNEI. This CDR3 is CASSADTSNQPQHF. CDR3 sequence (DNA): TGTGCCAGCAGTGCCGACACTAGCAATCAGCCCCAGCATTTT. Full variable domain (missing parts from reference TRBV2 and TRBJ1-5): EPEVTQTPSHQVTQMGQEVILRCVPISNHLYFYWYRQILGQKVEFLVSFYNNEISEKSEIFDDQFSVERPDGSNFTLKIRSTKLEDSAMYFCASSADTSNQPQHFGDGTRLSIL.

This chain links TRBV27 with TRBJ1-4; TRBD1 agrees at 8 bases. This CDR3 comprises 18 residues. The germline CDR1 and CDR2 sequences are MNHEY and SMNVEV (reference sequence). Trimming took 0 bases from V and 3 from J; bases not matched to a gene: 9. This CDR3 reads CASSLSGRGRDANEKLFF. The CDR3, as DNA: TGTGCCAGCAGTTTATCGGGCAGGGGGCGTGATGCTAATGAAAAACTGTTTTTT.

The chain combines TRBV30 with TRBJ2-5, with a tentative D call TRBD1 (5 bases). The germline V gene has CDR1 GTSNPN and CDR2 SVGIG (reference sequence). Trimming shortened V by 4 bases and J by 13 bases, and 16 bases separated the two germline ends. The CDR3 loop spans 11 amino acids. CDR3 nucleotide sequence: TGTGCCTGGATAGGCGACAGTGTGCGGTACTTC. It yields the protein CAWIGDSVRYF.

This chain connects TRBV6-2 or TRBV6-3 to TRBJ1-5; D remains ambiguous. Germline CDR1 MNHEY, CDR2 SVGEGT. V lost 4 bases and J 7 bases, leaving 17 bases between the germline ends. This CDR3 is 15 amino acids long. For the CDR3, the DNA is TGTGCCAGCAGTTCCGGAGCGGGAATTAGGCAGCCCCAGCATTTT. It translates to CASSSGAGIRQPQHF.

The chain uses TRBV4-3 and TRBJ1-6, with D uncertain. The CDR3 is made up of 14 amino acids. Germline CDR1 and CDR2: LGHNA and YSLEER. V was pared by 1 base and J by 6 bases, with 7 bases between. CDR3 coding DNA: TGCGCCAGCAGCCAAGGAGTCTTTAATTCACCCCTCCACTTT. This gives the protein CASSQGVFNSPLHF.

This chain links TRBV7-9 with TRBJ2-3; 8 nucleotides align to TRBD2. V gave up 3 bases and J gave up 1 base; unmatched junction bases: 3. CDR1 is SEHNR and CDR2 is FQNEAQ in the germline V gene (reference sequence). This CDR3 contains 15 residues. The CDR3 is CASSFGRGGTDTQYF. For the CDR3, the DNA is TGTGCCAGCAGCTTCGGGCGGGGGGGCACAGATACGCAGTATTTT.

The chain couples TRBV3-1 (or the pseudogene TRBV3-2) to TRBJ2-2; D is ambiguous. The CDR3 length is 13 residues. Germline loops: CDR1 LGHDT, CDR2 YNNKEL (reference sequence). V shed 7 bases and J shed 4 bases, with 10 bases lying between them. The CDR3 protein is CASTEQSTGELFF. DNA for the CDR3: TGTGCCAGCACCGAACAAAGCACCGGGGAGCTGTTTTTT.

The chain combines TRBV10-3 with TRBJ2-5; 7 bases are shared with TRBD2. With 8 bases clipped from V and 5 bases from J, the junction kept 5 bases outside the gene matches. There are 12 residues in the CDR3. Germline V gene data show CDR1 as ENHRY and CDR2 as SYGVKD. Here the CDR3 reads CAIRGEGETQYF. As DNA, the CDR3 is TGTGCCATCCGGGGGGAGGGGGAGACCCAGTACTTC.

This chain uses TRBV15 with TRBJ1-4, with TRBD1 matching over 8 bases. Per the germline V gene, CDR1 is LNHNV and CDR2 is YYDKDF (reference sequence). The CDR3 sequence is 14 residues long. V lost 5 bases and J lost 8; bases outside the gene matches: 7. The CDR3 here is CATSSGTGPEKLFF. The CDR3 bases are TGTGCCACCAGCTCCGGGACAGGACCCGAAAAACTGTTTTTT.

V usage is TRBV28 and J usage is TRBJ1-5, with 8 bases matching TRBD1. CDR3 length: 16 residues. V lost 4 bases to trimming and J lost 2 bases; unmatched junction nucleotides: 7. From germline, CDR1 is MDHEN and CDR2 SYDVKM. CDR3 DNA: TGTGCCAGCAGTTCCCTCACAGGGGGAGGCAATCAGCCCCAGCATTTT. As protein: CASSSLTGGGNQPQHF.

The chain uses TRBV3-1 (or the pseudogene TRBV3-2) and TRBJ1-1; perhaps TRBD1 as D (5 bases). Germline V gives CDR1 LGHDT, CDR2 YNNKEL (reference sequence). The CDR3 is 14 amino acids. Trimming stripped 1 base from V and 7 bases from J, with 13 bases between. The CDR3 is CASSQGGGVLEAFF. The CDR3 DNA is TGTGCCAGCAGCCAAGGCGGGGGTGTACTTGAAGCTTTCTTT.

The V and J genes are TRBV5-6 and TRBJ2-1, with 7 bases matching TRBD1. The J segment lost 8 bases and the V segment lost 1 base, leaving 9 bases of the junction unmatched. Looked up from germline, CDR1 is SGHDT and CDR2 is YYEEEE. This CDR3 is built from 15 residues. The chain's CDR3 is CASSLLGGMAHEQFF. DNA for the CDR3: TGTGCCAGCAGCTTGCTAGGGGGCATGGCTCATGAGCAGTTCTTC.

The gene calls are TRBV20-1 and TRBJ1-2; D gene ambiguous. This CDR3 is 15 amino acids long. Looked up from germline, CDR1 is DFQATT and CDR2 is SNEGSKA (reference sequence). V was cut by 3 bases and J by 2 bases, with 16 bases left in between. The CDR3 DNA is TGCAGTGCTAGTCGTCGGGGAAGCGGAAACTATGGCTACACCTTC. Translation gives CSASRRGSGNYGYTF.

The genes are TRBV19 and TRBJ1-1; maybe TRBD1 (6 bases). The V end was cut by 6 bases, the J end by 1 base, with 15 bases between. The CDR3 loop spans 15 amino acids. Germline CDR1 and CDR2: LNHDA and SQIVND (reference sequence). For the CDR3, the DNA is TGTGCCAGTAGAGAGTTCCACAGGGCGAACACTGAAGCTTTCTTT. It yields the protein CASREFHRANTEAFF.

The chain has TRBV7-6 and TRBJ2-1; 11 bases map to TRBD2. CDR1 SGHVS and CDR2 FNYEAQ come from the germline V gene. The CDR3 is made up of 15 amino acids. V shed 3 bases and J 6 bases; nucleotides not matched to a gene: 4. The CDR3 nucleotides are TGTGCCAGCAGCTTTAAGACTAGCGGGGTCAATGAGCAGTTCTTC. Translated, it gives CASSFKTSGVNEQFF.

This clone occurred a few times. The chain employs TRBV7-9 and TRBJ2-6, with 7 positions matching TRBD1. With V trimmed by 5 bases and J by 0 bases, 10 bases remained unmatched. This CDR3 region has 18 residues. Germline V CDR1 and CDR2: SEHNR, FQNEAQ (reference sequence). This CDR3 is CASSRRTGPPSGANVLTF. In DNA form, the CDR3 reads TGTGCCAGCAGCCGCAGGACAGGTCCCCCCTCTGGGGCCAACGTCCTGACTTTC.

V and J are TRBV7-2 and TRBJ1-4, with 7 positions matching TRBD1. The CDR3 extends over 14 amino acids. CDR1 and CDR2 from the germline V gene are SGHTA and FQGNSA. Trimming removed 5 bases from V and 7 bases from J; junction bases left unmatched: 7. Written as DNA, the CDR3 is TGTGCCAGCAGCCAGGACAGGTCTGGTGAAAAACTGTTTTTT. Translating it yields CASSQDRSGEKLFF.

This clone was picked up one time. The chain employs TRBV18 and TRBJ1-4; TRBD1 matches 11 bases. Germline CDR1 KGHSH, CDR2 LQKENI. The CDR3 runs 15 residues. After removal of 8 bases from V and 8 bases from J, the junction contained 10 bases not matched to a gene. The DNA for the CDR3 is TGTGCCAGCGCCTTCTCCGGGACAGGGGGGGAAAAACTGTTTTTT. This gives the protein CASAFSGTGGEKLFF. Combining the CDR3 with reference TRBV18 and TRBJ1-4 gives the whole variable domain NAGVMQNPRHLVRRRGQEARLRCSPMKGHSHVYWYRQLPEEGLKFMVYLQKENIIDESGMPKERFSAEFPKEGPSILRIQQVVRGDSAAYFCASAFSGTGGEKLFFGSGTQLSVL.

CDR3 residues: CASSTGNEQYF. Written as DNA, the CDR3 is TGTGCCAGCAGCACAGGGAACGAGCAGTACTTC. The chain combines TRBV6-5 with TRBJ2-7, with D tentatively TRBD1 (6 bases). V was pared by 6 bases and J by 5 bases, with 8 bases between. The CDR3 contains 11 residues. Germline V CDR1 and CDR2: MNHEY, SVGAGI.

The chain couples TRBV5-5 to TRBJ2-6; D might be TRBD1 (6 bases). Per germline, CDR1 SGHKS and CDR2 YYEKEE (reference sequence). V lost 0 bases and J lost 2, with 15 bases in between. The CDR3 runs 18 residues. As DNA, the CDR3 is TGTGCCAGCAGCTTGGAGATAGCAGGGGTCACTGGGGCCAACGTCCTGACTTTC. Residues: CASSLEIAGVTGANVLTF.

The gene calls are TRBV7-5 and TRBJ1-2. TRBV7-5 is given as a pseudogene. This CDR3 region has 18 residues. DNA for the CDR3: TGTGCCAGAAGCTTAGAAAAGGAGGCCGCGCCAACGCACTATGGCTACACCTTC. Protein: CARSLEKEAAPTHYGYTF.

The gene calls are TRBV7-6 and TRBJ2-7, with 7 bases fitting TRBD1. The CDR3 is 13 amino acids. The V gene's germline CDR1 is SGHVS and CDR2 FNYEAQ. V gave up 5 bases and J gave up 4 bases; unmatched junction bases: 5. CDR3 coding DNA: TGTGCCAGCAGCGGACAGGCCGCGTACGAGCAGTACTTC. Translating it yields CASSGQAAYEQYF.

The chain uses TRBV28 and TRBJ1-5; D not certain. The length of the CDR3 is 14 residues. Between the trimmed V and J ends, which lost 1 base and 7 bases, there was a span of 11 bases. Per germline, CDR1 MDHEN and CDR2 SYDVKM. In nucleotides, the CDR3 is TGTGCCAGCAGTTTATCGGGTAGGAGGCAGCCCCAGCATTTT. Residues: CASSLSGRRQPQHF.

This chain connects TRBV3-1 (or the pseudogene TRBV3-2) to TRBJ1-5; no clear D gene. The germline V gene has CDR1 LGHDT and CDR2 YNNKEL (reference sequence). This CDR3 contains 14 residues. V was shortened by 3 bases and J by 1 base, with 7 bases between the two germline ends. The CDR3 nucleotides read TGTGCCAGCAGCCAGTTGGAGAGCAATCAGCCCCAGCATTTT. Amino acids: CASSQLESNQPQHF.